This T cell receptor beta chain emerged from a study of response to subunit inactivated influenza vaccine. This CDR3 has 15 amino acids. V dropped 6 bases and J dropped 2; count of bases not matched to a gene: 5. CDR1 and CDR2 (germline): DFQATT, SNEGSKA (reference sequence). This clonotype has only a few counts. Its antigen remains unidentified. Study results and limitations: The authors suggested that every seasonal influenza vaccination recruits few new T cells.

One entry per CDR3 protein, called by TCRdb with MiXCR from the RT-PCR reads. Of about 800,000 distinct CDR3 sequences listed, 20% to 25% were seen once; the top ten hold 10%. Material: PBMCs from blood, obtained about 5 days after vaccination. The chain employs TRBV20-1 and TRBJ2-1, with TRBD2 matching 12 bases. The sequence was collected from a man aged 45-60 years who received an inactivated influenza vaccine. CDR3 in amino acids: CSALASGRAYNEQFF. As DNA, the CDR3 is TGCAGTGCCCTCGCTAGCGGGAGGGCCTACAATGAGCAGTTCTTC.